The 25 T cell receptor beta chains presented below share a single source sample, sequenced in a study of shared clonotypes between healthy human individuals. Profiled with immunoSEQ multiplex PCR; TCRdb holds only in-frame clones, not every one. This sample carries more than 1,200,000 clones, approximately 98.5% of them seen once, and the ten largest clones take about 0.34%. Sequenced sample: naive CD4+ T cells sorted from blood. Subset in this sample: CD45RA+ positively selected. The receptor set was obtained from a man aged 25-45 years in good health.

With regard to this clone: The same CDR3 can be traced to other DNA sequences in this sample. The chain links TRBV28 to TRBJ2-3; the D is unclear. The germline gives CDR1 MDHEN, CDR2 SYDVKM. Trimming left V 2 bases short and J 0 bases short, with 3 bases between. The CDR3 contains 13 residues. CDR3 region: CASSLGSTDTQYF. For the CDR3, the DNA is TGTGCCAGCAGTTTAGGGAGCACAGATACGCAGTATTTT.

This sequence joins TRBV18 and TRBJ1-2; TRBD1 aligns across 8 bases. V lost 3 bases and J lost 5; bases outside the gene matches: 2. In germline, CDR1 is KGHSH, CDR2 LQKENI. The CDR3 covers 13 residues. In nucleotides, the CDR3 is TGTGCCAGCTCACCGCAGGGGGCTTATGGCTACACCTTC. This sequence encodes CASSPQGAYGYTF.

This rearrangement joins TRBV7-2 to TRBJ2-1; 7 bases fit TRBD2. The germline CDR1 and CDR2 sequences are SGHTA and FQGNSA. The CDR3 spans 16 residues. J was trimmed by 6 bases and V by 7 bases; bases with no gene match: 15. The CDR3 is CASTPQGLADPNEQFF. CDR3 nucleotides: TGTGCCAGCACTCCTCAAGGGCTAGCGGACCCCAATGAGCAGTTCTTC.

The rearrangement uses TRBV27 and TRBJ1-2, with TRBD1 as a possible D gene (6 bases). The V end lost 6 bases, the J end lost 2 bases, and 22 bases lay between the germline ends. The germline gives CDR1 MNHEY, CDR2 SMNVEV (reference sequence). The CDR3 is 17 residues long. This CDR3 reads CASRIRTIGGANYGYTF. CDR3 nucleotides: TGTGCCAGCAGAATTAGGACCATAGGGGGGGCGAACTATGGCTACACCTTC.

The chain uses TRBV27 and TRBJ2-2; maybe TRBD2 (7 bases). V shed 3 bases and J shed 4 bases, with 12 bases lying between them. Germline CDR1 reads MNHEY; CDR2 reads SMNVEV (reference sequence). This CDR3 has 15 amino acids. CDR3 nucleotide sequence: TGTGCCAGCAGTTTTATAGGGGGGGTCACCGGGGAGCTGTTTTTT. As protein: CASSFIGGVTGELFF.

This chain uses TRBV6-1 with TRBJ2-7; 14 bases match TRBD2. The V and J ends lost 5 bases and 3 bases, in that order; junction bases with no gene match: 3. This CDR3 spans 15 amino acids. Germline CDR1 reads MNHNS; CDR2 reads SASEGT. The CDR3 bases are TGTGCCAGCAGTTTGGGGACTAGCGGGAGCTACGAGCAGTACTTC. This gives the protein CASSLGTSGSYEQYF.

V is TRBV5-1 and J is TRBJ1-1, with D possibly being TRBD1 (5 bases). Trimming removed 5 bases at V and 3 bases at J, with 14 bases between. Germline V gives CDR1 SGHRS, CDR2 YFSETQ. The CDR3 has 14 amino acids. Here the CDR3 reads CASRAYGGDTEAFF. CDR3 bases: TGCGCCAGCAGAGCTTATGGGGGAGACACTGAAGCTTTCTTT.

The gene calls are TRBV19 and TRBJ2-3; D is uncertain. CDR3 size: 13 residues. CDR1 is LNHDA, CDR2 SQIVND, per germline (reference sequence). V was trimmed by 1 base and J by 2 bases, leaving 4 bases between them. The CDR3: CASSIGFTDTQYF. CDR3 coding DNA: TGTGCCAGTAGTATAGGGTTCACAGATACGCAGTATTTT.

This clone appeared a single time. The chain has TRBV7-6 and TRBJ1-2; possibly TRBD1 for D (6 bases). This CDR3 has 13 amino acids. Germline values: CDR1 SGHVS, CDR2 FNYEAQ. The ends were cut back, 3 bases at V and 3 bases at J, with 8 bases in the middle. The CDR3 loop is CASSLGGHYGYTF. The CDR3 DNA follows: TGTGCCAGCAGCTTGGGGGGGCACTATGGCTACACCTTC.

The chain carries TRBV6-1 and TRBJ2-3; D might be TRBD1 (5 bases). The CDR3 is 13 residues long. Germline V gene data show CDR1 as MNHNS and CDR2 as SASEGT. V was cut by 4 bases and J by 6 bases, with 11 bases left in between. CDR3 region: CASSVTGWDTQYF. The DNA of the CDR3 is TGTGCCAGCAGTGTAACAGGTTGGGATACGCAGTATTTT.

This sequence joins TRBV9 and TRBJ2-1; 7 bases agree with TRBD2. This CDR3 spans 18 amino acids. The germline V gene has CDR1 SGDLS and CDR2 YYNGEE. Trimming removed 0 bases from V and 0 bases from J; junction bases left unmatched: 9. DNA for the CDR3: TGTGCCAGCAGCGTAGGGGGATCGGGCGGGAGCTCCTACAATGAGCAGTTCTTC. As protein: CASSVGGSGGSSYNEQFF. Combining the CDR3 with reference TRBV9 and TRBJ2-1 gives the whole variable domain DSGVTQTPKHLITATGQRVTLRCSPRSGDLSVYWYQQSLDQGLQFLIQYYNGEERAKGNILERFSAQQFPDLHSELNLSSLELGDSALYFCASSVGGSGGSSYNEQFFGPGTRLTVL.

The chain combines TRBV7-8 with TRBJ2-1; TRBD1 matches at 12 bases. CDR1 is SGHVS and CDR2 is FQNEAQ in the germline V gene. J gave up 2 bases and V 5 bases, and 13 bases lay outside the gene matches. The CDR3 has 19 residues. Here the CDR3 reads CASSPHITGTGGPYNEQFF. CDR3 in DNA: TGTGCCAGCAGCCCCCATATCACTGGGACAGGGGGCCCCTACAATGAGCAGTTCTTC.

The J gene is TRBJ2-3, the V gene TRBV27; 10 positions agree with TRBD2. The CDR3 extends over 16 amino acids. Germline V gene lookup returns CDR1 MNHEY and CDR2 SMNVEV (reference sequence). After removal of 6 bases from V and 3 bases from J, the junction contained 9 bases not matched to a gene. This CDR3 reads CASRMTTSGETDTQYF. The CDR3 nucleotides are TGTGCCAGCAGGATGACCACTAGCGGGGAGACAGATACGCAGTATTTT.

The chain links TRBV13 to TRBJ1-3; D perhaps matches TRBD1 (5 bases). CDR1 and CDR2 from the germline V gene are PRHDT and FYEKMQ (reference sequence). V was shortened by 2 bases and J by 8 bases, with 10 bases between the two germline ends. This CDR3 has 13 residues. As DNA, the CDR3 is TGTGCCAGCAGCTTATCTGGGGGTGACACCATATATTTT. Translating gives CASSLSGGDTIYF.

The genes are TRBV10-3 and TRBJ1-5; 8 bases are shared with TRBD1. Germline CDR1 ENHRY, CDR2 SYGVKD. This CDR3 spans 17 amino acids. V gave up 4 bases and J gave up 2 bases; unmatched junction bases: 10. This CDR3 is CAISGGTGIEGNQPQHF. In DNA form, the CDR3 reads TGTGCCATCAGTGGGGGGACAGGCATAGAGGGCAATCAGCCCCAGCATTTT.

The CDR3 nucleotides are TGTGCCAGCTCACCACCGGGACAGGGTCGGGATGAGCAGTACTTC. This encodes CASSPPGQGRDEQYF. This chain links TRBV18 with TRBJ2-7; 9 nucleotides agree with TRBD1. From germline, CDR1 is KGHSH and CDR2 LQKENI. Trimming cost V 0 bases and J 7 bases; bases outside gene matches: 7. CDR3 length: 15 residues.

As regards this clone: The junction departs from the called germline gene at one end, perhaps through a read error. The rearrangement links TRBV7-7 to TRBJ2-3, with TRBD2 matching over 11 bases. The CDR3 covers 20 residues. Per germline, CDR1 SSHAT and CDR2 FNYEAQ (reference sequence). Written as DNA, the CDR3 is TGTGCTAGCAGCCCGGACAGGTTTGCGGGACTAGCGGCTAGCACAGATACGCAGTATTTT. As protein: CASSPDRFAGLAASTDTQYF.

Comments on this clone: The same CDR3 also results from other DNA sequences found in this sample. The V and J genes are TRBV5-1 and TRBJ2-7; 8 nucleotides agree with TRBD1. V shed 4 bases, J shed 2 bases, and the junction held 5 bases outside the gene matches. Germline V gives CDR1 SGHRS, CDR2 YFSETQ. This CDR3 contains 14 residues. In DNA form, the CDR3 reads TGCGCCAGCAGCCCCGGGACAGGTACCTACGAGCAGTACTTC. This sequence encodes CASSPGTGTYEQYF.

The chain combines TRBV2 with TRBJ2-3, with TRBD2 matching over 8 bases. CDR3 length: 15 amino acids. Germline loops: CDR1 SNHLY, CDR2 FYNNEI. After removal of 5 bases from V and 0 bases from J, the junction contained 4 bases not matched to a gene. CDR3 protein: CASSWASGSTDTQYF. CDR3 DNA: TGTGCCAGCAGTTGGGCTAGCGGGAGCACAGATACGCAGTATTTT.

The genes are TRBV9 and TRBJ2-2; TRBD1 matches 8 bases. Unmatched junction bases numbered 8, after V lost 0 bases and J lost 4 bases. Germline lookup yields CDR1 SGDLS and CDR2 YYNGEE. This CDR3 contains 17 residues. The CDR3 region has the DNA TGTGCCAGCAGCGTAGCCGGACAGGGTCTCATCACCGGGGAGCTGTTTTTT. As protein: CASSVAGQGLITGELFF.

The chain links TRBV19 to TRBJ1-5; possible D gene TRBD1, 5 bases. The CDR3 consists of 14 residues. CDR1 is LNHDA and CDR2 is SQIVND in the germline V gene (reference sequence). The V and J ends lost 8 bases and 4 bases respectively, with 15 bases between them. The chain's CDR3 is CASGPGTSNQPQHF. CDR3 nucleotides: TGTGCCAGTGGCCCAGGGACCTCAAATCAGCCCCAGCATTTT.

CDR3: CASSASRVSYNEQFF. Written as DNA, the CDR3 is TGTGCCAGCAGTGCCTCCAGGGTGTCCTACAATGAGCAGTTCTTC. The rearrangement uses TRBV27 and TRBJ2-1; tentatively, D is TRBD1 (5 bases). Germline-derived CDR1 and CDR2 are MNHEY and SMNVEV (reference sequence). The CDR3 runs to 15 residues. V was cut by 5 bases and J by 1 base, with 12 bases left in between.

The CDR3 loop is CASSPEGTGPNYGYTF. The CDR3 DNA follows: TGTGCCAGCAGTCCCGAGGGGACAGGGCCTAACTATGGCTACACCTTC. The J gene is TRBJ1-2, the V gene TRBV27; 9 bases align to TRBD1. Germline CDR1 and CDR2: MNHEY and SMNVEV (reference sequence). V was pared by 5 bases and J by 0 bases, with 7 bases of the junction left unmatched. The length of the CDR3 is 16 residues.

This clone was observed a single time. The rearrangement links TRBV4-1 to TRBJ1-5; a weak D match, TRBD1 (6 bases). Deletions cut 3 bases from V and 3 bases from J, with 12 bases between. The CDR3 runs 15 residues. CDR1 and CDR2 from the germline V gene are MGHRA and YSYEKL. CDR3: CASSHRTGLNQPQHF. DNA of the CDR3: TGCGCCAGCAGCCACCGTACAGGGCTCAATCAGCCCCAGCATTTT.

The CDR3 loop reads CAWTGGTHNEQFF. DNA of the CDR3: TGTGCCTGGACCGGCGGCACTCACAATGAGCAGTTCTTC. The chain links TRBV30 to TRBJ2-1; D call uncertain. Germline V gives CDR1 GTSNPN, CDR2 SVGIG (reference sequence). V was pared by 4 bases and J by 5 bases, with 12 bases between. This CDR3 has 13 amino acids.